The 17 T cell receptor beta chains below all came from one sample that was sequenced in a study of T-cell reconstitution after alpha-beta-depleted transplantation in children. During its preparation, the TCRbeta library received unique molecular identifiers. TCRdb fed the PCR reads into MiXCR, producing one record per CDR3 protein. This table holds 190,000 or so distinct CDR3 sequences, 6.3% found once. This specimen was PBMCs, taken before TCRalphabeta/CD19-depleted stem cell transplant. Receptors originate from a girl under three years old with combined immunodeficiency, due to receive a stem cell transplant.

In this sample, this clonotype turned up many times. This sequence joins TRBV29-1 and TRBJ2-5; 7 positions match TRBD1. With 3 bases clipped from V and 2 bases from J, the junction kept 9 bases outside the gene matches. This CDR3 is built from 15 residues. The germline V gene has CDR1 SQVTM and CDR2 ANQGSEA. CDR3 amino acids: CSVDSVDRPQETQYF. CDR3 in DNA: TGCAGCGTTGATTCGGTGGACAGGCCACAAGAGACCCAGTACTTC. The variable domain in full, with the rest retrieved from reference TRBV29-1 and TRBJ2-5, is SAVISQKPSRDICQRGTSLTIQCQVDSQVTMMFWYRQQPGQSLTLIATANQGSEATYESGFVIDKFPISRPNLTFSTLTVSNMSPEDSSIYLCSVDSVDRPQETQYFGPGTRLLVL.

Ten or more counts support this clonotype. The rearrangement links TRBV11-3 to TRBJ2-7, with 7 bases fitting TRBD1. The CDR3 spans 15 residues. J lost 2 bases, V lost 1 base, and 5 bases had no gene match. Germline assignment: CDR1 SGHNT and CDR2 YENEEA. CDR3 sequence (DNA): TGTGCCAGCAGCTTAGTACTACAGGGGCCCTACGAGCAGTACTTC. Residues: CASSLVLQGPYEQYF.

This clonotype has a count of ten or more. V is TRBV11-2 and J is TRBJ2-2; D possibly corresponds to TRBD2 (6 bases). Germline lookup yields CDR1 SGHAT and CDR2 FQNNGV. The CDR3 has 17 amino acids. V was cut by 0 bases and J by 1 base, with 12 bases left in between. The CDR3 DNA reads TGTGCCAGCAGCTTAGAGAGACTAGTCTGGAACACCGGGGAGCTGTTTTTT. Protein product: CASSLERLVWNTGELFF.

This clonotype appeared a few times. This CDR3 is CASSLISGQGALKPSSSYNEQFF. The CDR3 DNA is TGTGCCAGCAGCTTAATCTCGGGACAGGGGGCCCTCAAGCCTTCGAGCTCCTACAATGAGCAGTTCTTC. V usage is TRBV7-6 and J usage is TRBJ2-1; 12 nucleotides line up with TRBD1. The ends lost 2 bases at V and 0 bases at J; junction bases unmatched: 20. The CDR3 is 23 residues long. Germline V gene sequence: CDR1 SGHVS, CDR2 FNYEAQ.

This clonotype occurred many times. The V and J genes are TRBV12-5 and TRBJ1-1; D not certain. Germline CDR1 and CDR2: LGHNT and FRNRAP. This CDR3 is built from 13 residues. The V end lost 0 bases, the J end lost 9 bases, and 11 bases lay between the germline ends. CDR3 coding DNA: TGTGCTAGTGGTTTGGTATCGGGCGGAAAAGCTTTCTTT. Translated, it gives CASGLVSGGKAFF. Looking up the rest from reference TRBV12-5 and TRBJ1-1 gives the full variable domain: DARVTQTPRHKVTEMGQEVTMRCQPILGHNTVFWYRQTMMQGLELLAYFRNRAPLDDSGMPKDRFSAEMPDATLATLKIQPSEPRDSAVYFCASGLVSGGKAFFGQGTRLTVV.

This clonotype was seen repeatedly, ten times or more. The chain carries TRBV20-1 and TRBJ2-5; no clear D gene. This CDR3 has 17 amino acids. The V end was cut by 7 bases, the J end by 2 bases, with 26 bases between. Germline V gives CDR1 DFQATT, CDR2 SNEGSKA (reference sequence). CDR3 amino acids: CSVLLLSYEALQETQYF. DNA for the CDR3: TGCAGTGTGTTGCTGCTTTCATATGAAGCTCTTCAAGAGACCCAGTACTTC.

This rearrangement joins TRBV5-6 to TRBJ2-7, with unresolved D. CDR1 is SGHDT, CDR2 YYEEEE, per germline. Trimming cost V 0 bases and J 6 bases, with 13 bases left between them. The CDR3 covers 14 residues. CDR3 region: CASSLDWELPEQYF. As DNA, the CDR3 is TGTGCCAGCAGCTTGGATTGGGAACTCCCCGAGCAGTACTTC.

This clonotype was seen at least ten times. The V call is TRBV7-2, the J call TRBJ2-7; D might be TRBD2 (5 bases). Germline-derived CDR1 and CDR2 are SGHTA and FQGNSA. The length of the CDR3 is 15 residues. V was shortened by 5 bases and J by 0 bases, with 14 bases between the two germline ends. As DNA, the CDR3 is TGTGCCAGCAGCCCATCGGGGATTAGCTCCTACGAGCAGTACTTC. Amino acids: CASSPSGISSYEQYF.

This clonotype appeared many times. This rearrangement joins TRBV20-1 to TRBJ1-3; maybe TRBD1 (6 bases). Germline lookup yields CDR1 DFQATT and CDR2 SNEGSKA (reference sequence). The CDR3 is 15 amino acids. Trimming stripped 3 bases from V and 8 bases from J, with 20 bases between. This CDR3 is CSASTSPGGWDTIYF. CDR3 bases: TGCAGTGCTAGCACATCGCCCGGGGGCTGGGACACCATATATTTT.

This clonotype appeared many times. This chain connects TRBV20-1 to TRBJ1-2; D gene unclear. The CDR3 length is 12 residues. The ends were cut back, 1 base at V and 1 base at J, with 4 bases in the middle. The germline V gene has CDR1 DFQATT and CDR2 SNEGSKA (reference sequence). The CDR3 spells CSARVFNYGYTF. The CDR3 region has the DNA TGCAGTGCTAGAGTCTTTAACTATGGCTACACCTTC.

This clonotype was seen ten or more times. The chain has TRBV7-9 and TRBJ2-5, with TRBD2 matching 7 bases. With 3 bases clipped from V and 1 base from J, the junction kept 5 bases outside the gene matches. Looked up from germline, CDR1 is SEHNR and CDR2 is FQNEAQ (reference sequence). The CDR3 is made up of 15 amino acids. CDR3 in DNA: TGTGCCAGCAGCTTTAGCCCTAGCGGCCAAGAGACCCAGTACTTC. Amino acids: CASSFSPSGQETQYF.

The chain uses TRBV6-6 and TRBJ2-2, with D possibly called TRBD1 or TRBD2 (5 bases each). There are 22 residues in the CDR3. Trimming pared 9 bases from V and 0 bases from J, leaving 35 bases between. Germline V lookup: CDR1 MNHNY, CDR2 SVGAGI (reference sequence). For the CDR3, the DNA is TGTGCCAGTCCAACCCGGGACCCAACATACCGATTCGGAGATTCGAACACCGGGGAGCTGTTTTTT. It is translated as CASPTRDPTYRFGDSNTGELFF.

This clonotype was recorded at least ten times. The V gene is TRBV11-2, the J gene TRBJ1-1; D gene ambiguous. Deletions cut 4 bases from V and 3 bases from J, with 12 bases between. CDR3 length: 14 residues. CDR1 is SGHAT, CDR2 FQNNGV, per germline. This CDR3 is CASSSFSSDTEAFF. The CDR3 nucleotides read TGTGCCAGCAGCTCGTTTTCTTCAGACACTGAAGCTTTCTTT. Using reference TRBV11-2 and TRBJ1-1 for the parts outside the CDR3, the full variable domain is EAGVAQSPRYKIIEKRQSVAFWCNPISGHATLYWYQQILGQGPKLLIQFQNNGVVDDSQLPKDRFSAERLKGVDSTLKIQPAKLEDSAVYLCASSSFSSDTEAFFGQGTRLTVV.

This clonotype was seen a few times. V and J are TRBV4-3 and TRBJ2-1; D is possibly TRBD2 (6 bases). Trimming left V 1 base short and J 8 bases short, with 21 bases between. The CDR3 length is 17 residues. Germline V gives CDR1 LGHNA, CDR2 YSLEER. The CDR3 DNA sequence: TGCGCCAGCAGCCAAGGTTCCGCGGGACTCACCAGCTATGAGCAGTTCTTC. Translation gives CASSQGSAGLTSYEQFF.

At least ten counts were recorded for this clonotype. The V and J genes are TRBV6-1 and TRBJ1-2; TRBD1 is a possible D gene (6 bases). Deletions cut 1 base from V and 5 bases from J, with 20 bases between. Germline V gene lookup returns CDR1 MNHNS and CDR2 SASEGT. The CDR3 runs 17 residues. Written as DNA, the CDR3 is TGTGCCAGCAGTGAAGACAGACAGGAGGACCCCCGTTATGGCTACACCTTC. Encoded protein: CASSEDRQEDPRYGYTF.

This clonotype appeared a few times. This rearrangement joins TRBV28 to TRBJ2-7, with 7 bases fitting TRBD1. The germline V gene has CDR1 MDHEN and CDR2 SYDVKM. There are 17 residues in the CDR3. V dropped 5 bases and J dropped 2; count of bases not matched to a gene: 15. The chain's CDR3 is CASSTSSAGQDTYEQYF. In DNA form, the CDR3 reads TGTGCCAGCAGTACGTCCTCCGCCGGACAGGACACCTACGAGCAGTACTTC.

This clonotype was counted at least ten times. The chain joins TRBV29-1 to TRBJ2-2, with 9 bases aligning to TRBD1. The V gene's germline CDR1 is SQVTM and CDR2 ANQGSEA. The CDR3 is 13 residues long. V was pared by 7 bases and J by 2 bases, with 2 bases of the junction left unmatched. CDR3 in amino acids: CSADRGNTGELFF. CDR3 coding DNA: TGCAGCGCGGACAGGGGCAACACCGGGGAGCTGTTTTTT.